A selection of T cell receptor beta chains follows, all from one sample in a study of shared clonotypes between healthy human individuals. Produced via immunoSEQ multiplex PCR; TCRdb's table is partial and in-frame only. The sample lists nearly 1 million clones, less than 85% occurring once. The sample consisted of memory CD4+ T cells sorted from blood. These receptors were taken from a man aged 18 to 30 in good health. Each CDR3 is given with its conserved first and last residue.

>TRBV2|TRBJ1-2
CATTAEGAIGYTF
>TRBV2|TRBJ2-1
CASSEQRGAYNEQFF
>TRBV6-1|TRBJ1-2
CASSEAGTGPIYGYTF
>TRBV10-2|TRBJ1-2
CASSADRVYGYTF
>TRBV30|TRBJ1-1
CAWSVGTQNTEAFF
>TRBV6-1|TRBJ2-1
CASSEERQAGNEQFF
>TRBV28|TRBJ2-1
CASSPSLAGGYNEQFF
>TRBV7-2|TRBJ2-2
CASSTDTGELFF
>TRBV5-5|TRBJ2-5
CASSLFLLRGFQETQYF
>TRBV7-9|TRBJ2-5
CASSFSDRETQYF
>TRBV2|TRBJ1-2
CASKRSVNYGYTF
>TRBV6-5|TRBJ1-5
CAIGQAYSNQPQHF
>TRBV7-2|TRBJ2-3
CASSLGPLTDTQYF
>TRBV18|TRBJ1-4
CASSPFDTTNEKLFF
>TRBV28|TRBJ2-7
CASSWSAYEQYF
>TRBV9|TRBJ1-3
CASSASGGASGNTIYF
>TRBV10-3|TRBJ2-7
CAISELYRDEQYF
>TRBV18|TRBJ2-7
CASSHLAGGESSYEQYF
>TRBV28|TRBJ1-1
CASSSLRAVNTEAFF
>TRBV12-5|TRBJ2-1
CASGLRSGQRNEQFF
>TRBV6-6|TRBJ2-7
CASSPGSSSYEQYF
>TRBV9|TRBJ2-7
CASSVAGARGEQYF
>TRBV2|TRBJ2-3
CASRPRASTDTQYF
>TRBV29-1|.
CSVVTGAYEQYF
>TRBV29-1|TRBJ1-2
CSVEETDRGYGYTF
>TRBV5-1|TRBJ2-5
CASSLERLEQETQYF
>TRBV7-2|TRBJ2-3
CASSPGRNTQYF
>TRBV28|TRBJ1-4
CASTSGGNNEKLFF
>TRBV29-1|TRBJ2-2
CSVGTGGNTGELFF
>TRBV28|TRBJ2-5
CASSPGLAVETQYF
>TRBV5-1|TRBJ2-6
CASSSSLMNSGANVLTF
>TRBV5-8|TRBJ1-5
CASSLDGGRQPQHF
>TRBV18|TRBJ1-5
CASSPGADQPQHF
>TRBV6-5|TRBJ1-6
CASRTGGWNSPLHF
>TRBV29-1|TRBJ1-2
CSVEDNRNGYTF
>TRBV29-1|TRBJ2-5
CSVEYHLGETQYF
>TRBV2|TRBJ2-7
CASSEVRGVRNEQYF
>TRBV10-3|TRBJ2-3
CAISKMVGGGTGTDTQYF
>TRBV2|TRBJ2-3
CASSPILSGAGTQYF
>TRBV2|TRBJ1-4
CASSVPGTGEKLFF
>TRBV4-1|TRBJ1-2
CASSQIQDLNYGYTF
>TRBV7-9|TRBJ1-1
CASSPAGSSGQITEAFF
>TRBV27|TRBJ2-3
CASSPTRGTSRADTQYF
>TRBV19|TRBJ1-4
CASSTQGSTNEKLFF
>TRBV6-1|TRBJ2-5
CASSEMRGYQETQYF
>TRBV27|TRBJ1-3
CASSLTGFRGNTIYF
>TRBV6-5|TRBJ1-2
CATIGQGGGYTF
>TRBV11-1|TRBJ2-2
CASSTGPGELFF
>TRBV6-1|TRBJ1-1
CASRPPSRVNTEAFF
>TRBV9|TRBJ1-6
CASSVEGSSYNSPLHF
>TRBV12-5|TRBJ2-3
CASGNLPASTDTQYF